Each of the 29 T cell receptor beta chains below was sequenced from the same sample in a study of technical replicates of blood from a few donors. Here immunoSEQ multiplex PCR was the method, and the copy in TCRdb shows in-frame clones only, minus some. The repertoire includes about 50,000 clones, roughly 95% of them detected once, and about 0.39% sits in the top ten. The sample consisted of T cells isolated from PBMCs. All receptors come from a human donor in good health.

The J gene is TRBJ2-7, the V gene TRBV7-2, with 9 bases identical to TRBD2. The length of the CDR3 is 16 residues. V lost 1 base and J lost 3; bases outside the gene matches: 7. Germline CDR1 and CDR2: SGHTA and FQGNSA. For the CDR3, the DNA is TGTGCCAGCAGCTTAGATTTGGGTAGCGGGAGCTACGAGCAGTACTTC. It yields the protein CASSLDLGSGSYEQYF.

J is TRBJ2-3 and V is TRBV4-2, with TRBD2 matching 12 bases. The CDR3 has 18 amino acids. Germline CDR1 is LGHNA and CDR2 is YNFKEQ. Trimming removed 2 bases from V and 0 bases from J; junction bases left unmatched: 6. CDR3 sequence (DNA): TGTGCCAGCAGCCAACGATCTAGCGGGGGGGGGAGCACAGATACGCAGTATTTT. It encodes CASSQRSSGGGSTDTQYF.

V and J are TRBV4-1 and TRBJ2-1, with TRBD2 matching over 7 bases. Trimming took 1 base from V and 6 from J; bases not matched to a gene: 9. Germline CDR1 MGHRA, CDR2 YSYEKL. The CDR3 has 16 residues. CDR3 protein: CASSQVAGAILNEQFF. CDR3 nucleotides: TGCGCCAGCAGCCAAGTCGCGGGAGCCATACTCAATGAGCAGTTCTTC.

This sequence joins TRBV12-5 and TRBJ1-1; possible D gene TRBD1, 6 bases. Germline V CDR1 and CDR2: LGHNT, FRNRAP. The CDR3 is 14 amino acids. The V end lost 3 bases, the J end lost 4 bases, and 12 bases lay between the germline ends. CDR3 nucleotides: TGTGCTAGTGGTTTAGAGAACAGGGCCACTGAAGCTTTCTTT. Residues: CASGLENRATEAFF.

The V gene is TRBV18, the J gene TRBJ1-4; D gene uncertain. V was cut by 0 bases and J by 5 bases, with 10 bases left in between. The germline V gene has CDR1 KGHSH and CDR2 LQKENI. The CDR3 loop spans 15 amino acids. The CDR3 region is CASSPPLAPNEKLFF. The CDR3 DNA reads TGTGCCAGCTCACCACCCTTAGCTCCGAATGAAAAACTGTTTTTT. Drawing the rest from reference TRBV18 and TRBJ1-4, the complete variable domain is NAGVMQNPRHLVRRRGQEARLRCSPMKGHSHVYWYRQLPEEGLKFMVYLQKENIIDESGMPKERFSAEFPKEGPSILRIQQVVRGDSAAYFCASSPPLAPNEKLFFGSGTQLSVL.

Here the CDR3 DNA reads TGTGCCAGCAGCCCCCGGGACAGTCCAAACTATGGCTACACCTTC. As protein: CASSPRDSPNYGYTF. The chain has TRBV14 and TRBJ1-2; 7 bases are shared with TRBD1. Germline V gene data show CDR1 as SGHDN and CDR2 as FVKESK. This CDR3 contains 15 residues. V dropped 4 bases and J dropped 2; count of bases not matched to a gene: 7.

The chain combines TRBV6-5 with TRBJ2-5; 12 bases fit TRBD2. Germline assignment: CDR1 MNHEY and CDR2 SVGAGI. The CDR3 is made up of 15 amino acids. V gave up 2 bases and J gave up 4 bases; unmatched junction bases: 2. The CDR3, as DNA: TGTGCCAGCAGTTACACTAGCGGGGGGCCAGAGACCCAGTACTTC. Its translation is CASSYTSGGPETQYF.

The V and J genes are TRBV4-3 and TRBJ2-1, with 11 nucleotides matching TRBD2. With V trimmed by 4 bases and J by 7 bases, 12 bases remained unmatched. The germline CDR1 and CDR2 sequences are LGHNA and YSLEER. This CDR3 has 17 amino acids. CDR3 region: CASSRKDPTSGTNEQFF. CDR3 sequence (DNA): TGCGCCAGCAGCCGAAAAGACCCGACTAGCGGGACGAATGAGCAGTTCTTC.

The chain has TRBV20-1 and TRBJ2-7; TRBD2 might be the D (5 bases). This CDR3 has 11 residues. Germline lookup yields CDR1 DFQATT and CDR2 SNEGSKA (reference sequence). Between the trimmed V and J ends, which lost 3 bases and 7 bases, there was a span of 10 bases. The CDR3 sequence is CSASEPGEQYF. In DNA, the CDR3 is TGCAGTGCTAGTGAACCGGGAGAGCAGTACTTC.

V usage is TRBV6-1 and J usage is TRBJ1-1; D is possibly TRBD1 (5 bases). The CDR3 spans 12 residues. Trimming cost V 7 bases and J 3 bases, with 9 bases left between them. Germline values: CDR1 MNHNS, CDR2 SASEGT. CDR3 nucleotide sequence: TGTGCCAGCAAGGAGGGGCACACTGAAGCTTTCTTT. Amino acids: CASKEGHTEAFF.

The chain combines TRBV4-1 with TRBJ2-7, with 11 bases that match TRBD1. With 3 bases clipped from V and 1 base from J, the junction kept 8 bases outside the gene matches. Germline values: CDR1 MGHRA, CDR2 YSYEKL. CDR3 length: 17 amino acids. The CDR3 spells CASSHGQGAYRSYEQYF. Written as DNA, the CDR3 is TGCGCCAGCAGCCACGGACAGGGGGCTTATCGTTCCTACGAGCAGTACTTC.

The chain joins TRBV14 to TRBJ2-5, with D possibly being TRBD2 (5 bases). Deletions cut 1 base from V and 6 bases from J, with 12 bases between. The germline V gene has CDR1 SGHDN and CDR2 FVKESK. This CDR3 contains 14 residues. CDR3 in DNA: TGTGCCAGCAGCCAAGGGAGCGGCTGGAAGACCCAGTACTTC. The encoded protein is CASSQGSGWKTQYF.

V and J are TRBV6-6 and TRBJ2-7, with D perhaps TRBD1 (6 bases). The germline CDR1 and CDR2 sequences are MNHNY and SVGAGI (reference sequence). With 2 bases removed from V and 3 bases from J, the gap between germline ends came to 14 bases. The CDR3 spans 15 residues. CDR3 coding DNA: TGTGCCAGCAGTTACGGTTTTGACAGGTTCTACGAGCAGTACTTC. Protein product: CASSYGFDRFYEQYF.

The CDR3 DNA reads TGTGCCAGCAGTTTAACCTACTCCCAATTAAACTACGAGCAGTACTTC. Amino acid sequence: CASSLTYSQLNYEQYF. The chain is built from TRBV2 and TRBJ2-7; no definite D call. Trimming removed 5 bases from V and 3 bases from J, with 20 bases in between. Germline CDR1 SNHLY, CDR2 FYNNEI. The CDR3 has 16 residues.

Only one count was recorded for this clone. The rearrangement uses TRBV19 and TRBJ2-1, with 8 positions matching TRBD2. Germline CDR1 reads LNHDA; CDR2 reads SQIVND (reference sequence). The length of the CDR3 is 15 residues. Trimming removed 1 base from V and 7 bases from J; junction bases left unmatched: 6. CDR3 in DNA: TGTGCCAGTAGTATAGTTCTAGCGGGTGGGAATGAGCAGTTCTTC. It specifies CASSIVLAGGNEQFF.

The chain is built from TRBV7-3 and TRBJ2-2; TRBD2 matches 15 bases. CDR1 is SGHTA, CDR2 FQGTGA, per germline. The junction had 5 bases not matched to a gene; V was cut back by 5 bases and J by 7 bases. The CDR3 is 16 amino acids. The CDR3 loop is CASSKGLAGGIGELFF. The DNA of the CDR3 is TGTGCCAGCAGCAAGGGACTAGCGGGAGGCATCGGGGAGCTGTTTTTT.

The rearrangement uses TRBV10-3 and TRBJ1-4; D is perhaps TRBD1 (6 bases). Germline CDR1 is ENHRY and CDR2 is SYGVKD. The CDR3 has 17 amino acids. V lost 10 bases to trimming and J lost 3 bases, with 24 bases between them. For the CDR3, the DNA is TGTGCCACGAAAACTTCGGGGGGGGCGGCGGCTAATGAAAAACTGTTTTTT. It is translated as CATKTSGGAAANEKLFF.

The chain employs TRBV11-2 and TRBJ2-3; possible D gene TRBD2, 9 bases. The germline gives CDR1 SGHAT, CDR2 FQNNGV. Trimming left V 5 bases short and J 3 bases short, with 27 bases between. The CDR3 runs to 19 residues. The CDR3 spells CASSPGQVISGSETDTQYF. The CDR3 coding sequence is TGTGCCAGCAGCCCGGGACAGGTGATTAGCGGGAGTGAAACAGATACGCAGTATTTT.

The V call is TRBV5-5, the J call TRBJ1-3; no firm D call. Germline V gene data show CDR1 as SGHKS and CDR2 as YYEKEE (reference sequence). The CDR3 sequence is 16 residues long. The germline V and J ends were trimmed by 1 base and 0 bases, with 11 bases remaining between them. For the CDR3, the DNA is TGTGCCAGCAGCTTGCTTGAGGGTCTCTCTGGAAACACCATATATTTT. Residues: CASSLLEGLSGNTIYF.

The rearrangement joins TRBV5-6 to TRBJ1-1; D remains unclear. Per the germline V gene, CDR1 is SGHDT and CDR2 is YYEEEE. This CDR3 has 13 residues. Trimming took off 3 bases at V and 4 bases at J, with 10 bases between the two ends. The CDR3 sequence: CASSSGLGTEAFF. The CDR3 DNA reads as TGTGCCAGCAGCTCCGGCCTAGGCACTGAAGCTTTCTTT.

The CDR3 is CAGTGRNSYEQYF. For the CDR3, the DNA is TGTGCCGGCACCGGGAGGAACTCCTACGAGCAGTACTTC. The chain uses TRBV30 and TRBJ2-7; 7 bases fit TRBD2. J gave up 0 bases and V 8 bases, and 7 bases lay outside the gene matches. The CDR3 covers 13 residues. Looked up from germline, CDR1 is GTSNPN and CDR2 is SVGIG (reference sequence).

The chain couples TRBV5-1 to TRBJ2-3; 14 nucleotides align to TRBD2. The germline V gene encodes CDR1 SGHRS and CDR2 YFSETQ. Germline trimming cut 1 base from V and 3 bases from J; bases unmatched to any gene: 4. The CDR3 length is 17 residues. CDR3 region: CASSLRLAGGQTDTQYF. CDR3 nucleotide sequence: TGCGCCAGCAGCTTGCGACTAGCGGGAGGGCAAACAGATACGCAGTATTTT.

The chain employs TRBV11-2 and TRBJ2-1, with D possibly matching TRBD2 (6 bases). Germline lookup yields CDR1 SGHAT and CDR2 FQNNGV. This CDR3 region has 16 residues. Trimming removed 1 base at V and 0 bases at J, with 10 bases between. DNA for the CDR3: TGTGCCAGCAGCTTAGTTGCGGGAAGCTCCTACAATGAGCAGTTCTTC. Its protein product is CASSLVAGSSYNEQFF.

The rearrangement joins TRBV28 to TRBJ1-2; possibly TRBD1 for D (6 bases). Looked up from germline, CDR1 is MDHEN and CDR2 is SYDVKM. With 5 bases removed from V and 7 bases from J, the gap between germline ends came to 17 bases. The CDR3 extends over 14 amino acids. CDR3: CASSAAGGVRGYTF. CDR3 coding DNA: TGTGCCAGCAGTGCGGCGGGGGGCGTTCGTGGCTACACCTTC.

The V gene is TRBV11-2, the J gene TRBJ2-7, with 8 bases that match TRBD2. This CDR3 spans 15 amino acids. Germline-derived CDR1 and CDR2 are SGHAT and FQNNGV. V shed 6 bases and J 0 bases; nucleotides not matched to a gene: 7. This CDR3 is CASSSGTSTSYEQYF. CDR3 DNA: TGTGCCAGCAGTTCCGGGACTAGTACCTCCTACGAGCAGTACTTC.

The chain employs TRBV7-6 and TRBJ2-7, with 10 bases matching TRBD2. Trimming removed 6 bases from V and 3 bases from J; junction bases left unmatched: 5. The CDR3 is made up of 14 amino acids. In germline, CDR1 is SGHVS, CDR2 FNYEAQ. The CDR3 loop is CASSPSGSFYEQYF. CDR3 nucleotide sequence: TGTGCCAGCAGTCCTAGCGGGAGCTTCTACGAGCAGTACTTC.

The V call is TRBV10-1, the J call TRBJ2-7; D may be TRBD1 (5 bases). The CDR3 extends over 12 amino acids. Looked up from germline, CDR1 is WNHNN and CDR2 is SYGVQD (reference sequence). Trimming removed 4 bases from V and 5 bases from J, with 9 bases in between. The CDR3 bases are TGCGCCAGCAGTGGGCAGGGCGACGAGCAGTACTTC. Translating it yields CASSGQGDEQYF.

The rearrangement joins TRBV23-1 to TRBJ1-5; D call uncertain. TRBV23-1 is labeled an ORF, and its function is uncertain. The CDR3 contains 13 residues. The V and J ends lost 3 bases and 4 bases respectively, with 7 bases between them. Written as DNA, the CDR3 is TGCGCCAGCAGTCATCGGGAAAATCAGCCCCAGCATTTT. Its translation: CASSHRENQPQHF.

J is TRBJ2-7 and V is TRBV4-2; 7 bases map to TRBD2. The junction had 5 bases not matched to a gene; V was cut back by 1 base and J by 5 bases. The CDR3 totals 14 residues. Looked up from germline, CDR1 is LGHNA and CDR2 is YNFKEQ. The CDR3 DNA sequence: TGTGCCAGCAGCCAAGGCGGGAGATTAAACGAGCAGTACTTC. Amino acids: CASSQGGRLNEQYF.